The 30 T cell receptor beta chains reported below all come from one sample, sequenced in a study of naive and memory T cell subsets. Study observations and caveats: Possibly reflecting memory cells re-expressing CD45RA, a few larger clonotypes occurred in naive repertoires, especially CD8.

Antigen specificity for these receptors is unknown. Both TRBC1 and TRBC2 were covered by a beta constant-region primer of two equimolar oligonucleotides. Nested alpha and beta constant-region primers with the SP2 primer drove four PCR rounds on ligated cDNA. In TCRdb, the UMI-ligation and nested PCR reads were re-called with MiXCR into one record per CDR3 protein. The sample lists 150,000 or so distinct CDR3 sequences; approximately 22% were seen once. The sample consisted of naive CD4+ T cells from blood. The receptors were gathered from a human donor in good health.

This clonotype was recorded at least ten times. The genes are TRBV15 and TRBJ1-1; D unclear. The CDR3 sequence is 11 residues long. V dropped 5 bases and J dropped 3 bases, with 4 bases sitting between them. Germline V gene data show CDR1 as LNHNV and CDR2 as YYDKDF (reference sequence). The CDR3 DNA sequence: TGTGCCACCAGCGGATACACTGAAGCTTTCTTT. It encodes CATSGYTEAFF.

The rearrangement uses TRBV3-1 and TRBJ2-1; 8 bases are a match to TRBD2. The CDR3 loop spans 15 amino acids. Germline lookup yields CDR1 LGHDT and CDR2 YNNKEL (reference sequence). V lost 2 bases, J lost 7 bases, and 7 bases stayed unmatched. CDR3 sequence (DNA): TGTGCCAGCAGCCAAAGGGGACTAGTCAAAAATGAGCAGTTCTTC. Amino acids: CASSQRGLVKNEQFF.

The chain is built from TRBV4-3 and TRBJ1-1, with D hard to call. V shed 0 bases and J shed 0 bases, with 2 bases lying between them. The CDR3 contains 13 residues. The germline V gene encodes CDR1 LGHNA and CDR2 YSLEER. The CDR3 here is CASSQELNTEAFF. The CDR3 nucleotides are TGCGCCAGCAGCCAAGAATTGAACACTGAAGCTTTCTTT.

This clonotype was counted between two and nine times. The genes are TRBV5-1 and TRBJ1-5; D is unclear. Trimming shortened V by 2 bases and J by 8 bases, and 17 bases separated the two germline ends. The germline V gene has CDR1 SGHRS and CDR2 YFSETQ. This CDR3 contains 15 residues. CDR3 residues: CASSLGTGRGEPQHF. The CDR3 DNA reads TGCGCCAGCAGCTTAGGTACCGGACGTGGTGAGCCCCAGCATTTT.

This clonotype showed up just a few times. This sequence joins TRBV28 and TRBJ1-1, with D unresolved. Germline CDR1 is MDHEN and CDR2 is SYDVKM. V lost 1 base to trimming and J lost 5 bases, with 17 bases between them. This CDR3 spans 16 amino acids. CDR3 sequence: CASSLSGELVLTEAFF. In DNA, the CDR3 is TGTGCCAGCAGTTTATCAGGAGAACTAGTCCTAACTGAAGCTTTCTTT.

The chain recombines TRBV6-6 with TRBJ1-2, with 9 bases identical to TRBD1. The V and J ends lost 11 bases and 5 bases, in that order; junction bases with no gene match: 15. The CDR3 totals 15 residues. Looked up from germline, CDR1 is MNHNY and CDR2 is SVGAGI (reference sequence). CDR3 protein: CASQAGQGLSYGYTF. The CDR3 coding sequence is TGTGCCTCCCAGGCAGGACAGGGGTTATCATATGGCTACACCTTC.

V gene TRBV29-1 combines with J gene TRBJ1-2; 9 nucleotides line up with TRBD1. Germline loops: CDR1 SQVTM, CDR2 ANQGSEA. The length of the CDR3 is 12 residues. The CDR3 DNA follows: TGCAGAGCCGGGACAGGGACCTATGGCTACACCTTC. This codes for CRAGTGTYGYTF.

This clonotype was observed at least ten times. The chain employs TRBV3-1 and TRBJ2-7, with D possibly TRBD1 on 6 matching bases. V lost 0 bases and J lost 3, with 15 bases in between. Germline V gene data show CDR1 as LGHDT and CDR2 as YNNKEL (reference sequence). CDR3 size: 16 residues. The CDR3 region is CASSQDSRGFYYEQYF. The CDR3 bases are TGTGCCAGCAGCCAAGACTCCAGGGGCTTCTACTACGAGCAGTACTTC.

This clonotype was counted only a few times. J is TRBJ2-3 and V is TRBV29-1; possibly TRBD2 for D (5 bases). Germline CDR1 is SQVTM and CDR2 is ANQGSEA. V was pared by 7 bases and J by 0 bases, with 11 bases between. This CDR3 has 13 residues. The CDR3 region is CSARDASTDTQYF. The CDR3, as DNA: TGCAGCGCCCGGGATGCTAGCACAGATACGCAGTATTTT.

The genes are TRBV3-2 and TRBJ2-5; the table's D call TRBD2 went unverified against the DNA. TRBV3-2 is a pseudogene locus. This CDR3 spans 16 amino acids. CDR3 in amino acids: CASSQLEGRAQRTQYF. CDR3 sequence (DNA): TGTGCCAGCAGCCAATTGGAGGGGAGGGCCCAACGGACCCAGTACTTC.

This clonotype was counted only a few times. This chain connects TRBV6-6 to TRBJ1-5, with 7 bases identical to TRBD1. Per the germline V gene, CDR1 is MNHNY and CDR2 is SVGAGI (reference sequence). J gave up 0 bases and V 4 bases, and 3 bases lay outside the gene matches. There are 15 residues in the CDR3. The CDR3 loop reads CASSLQGYSNQPQHF. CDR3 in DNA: TGTGCCAGCAGTTTACAGGGGTATAGCAATCAGCCCCAGCATTTT.

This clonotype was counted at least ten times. The CDR3 DNA reads TGCAGCACCCTCGACCCGAGCTCCTACGAGCAGTACTTC. This sequence encodes CSTLDPSSYEQYF. The chain joins TRBV29-1 to TRBJ2-7, with D unresolved. Germline CDR1 is SQVTM and CDR2 is ANQGSEA. The V and J ends lost 8 bases and 0 bases respectively, with 14 bases between them. This CDR3 region has 13 residues.

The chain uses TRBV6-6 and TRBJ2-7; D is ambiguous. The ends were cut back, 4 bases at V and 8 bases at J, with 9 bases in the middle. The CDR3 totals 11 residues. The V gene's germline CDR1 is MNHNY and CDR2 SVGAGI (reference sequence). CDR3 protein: CASSFDGKQYF. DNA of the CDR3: TGTGCCAGCAGTTTTGATGGAAAGCAGTACTTC.

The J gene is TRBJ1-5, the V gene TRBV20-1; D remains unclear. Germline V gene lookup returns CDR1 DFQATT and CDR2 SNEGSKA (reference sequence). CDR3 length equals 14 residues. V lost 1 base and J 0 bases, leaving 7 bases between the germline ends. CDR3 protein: CSARAVGSNQPQHF. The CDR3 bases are TGCAGTGCTAGAGCAGTCGGTAGCAATCAGCCCCAGCATTTT.

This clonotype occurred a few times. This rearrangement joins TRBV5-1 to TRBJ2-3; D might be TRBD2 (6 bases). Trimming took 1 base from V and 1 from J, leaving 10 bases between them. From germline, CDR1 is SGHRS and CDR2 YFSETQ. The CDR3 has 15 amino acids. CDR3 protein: CASSLRERGTDTQYF. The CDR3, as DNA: TGCGCCAGCAGCTTGCGGGAGCGCGGCACAGATACGCAGTATTTT.

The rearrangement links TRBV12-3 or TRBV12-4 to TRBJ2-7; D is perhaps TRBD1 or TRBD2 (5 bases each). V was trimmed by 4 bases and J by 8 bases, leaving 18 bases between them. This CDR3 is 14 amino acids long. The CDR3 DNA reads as TGTGCCAGCAGTTACGGGACCTCAGGTTGGAAGCAGTACTTC. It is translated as CASSYGTSGWKQYF.

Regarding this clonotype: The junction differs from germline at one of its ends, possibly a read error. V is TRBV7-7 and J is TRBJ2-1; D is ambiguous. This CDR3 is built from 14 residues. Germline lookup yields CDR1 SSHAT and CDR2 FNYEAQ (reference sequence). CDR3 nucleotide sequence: TGTGCTAGCAGCTTAGCTTTACGGTCCAATGAGCAGTTCTTC. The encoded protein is CASSLALRSNEQFF.

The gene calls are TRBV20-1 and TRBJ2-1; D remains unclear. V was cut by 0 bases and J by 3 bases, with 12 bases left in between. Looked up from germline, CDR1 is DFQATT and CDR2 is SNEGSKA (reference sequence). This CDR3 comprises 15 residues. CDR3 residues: CSAREARRIYNEQFF. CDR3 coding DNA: TGCAGTGCTAGAGAGGCCCGACGGATCTACAATGAGCAGTTCTTC.

CDR3 DNA sequence: TGCAGTGCGCGGGACTCCCAGACCTGGCCCGGGGAGCTGTTTTTT. Residues: CSARDSQTWPGELFF. The V and J genes are TRBV20-1 and TRBJ2-2; tentatively, D is TRBD2 (6 bases). The V end was cut by 6 bases, the J end by 6 bases, with 20 bases between. Germline-derived CDR1 and CDR2 are DFQATT and SNEGSKA (reference sequence). This CDR3 is 15 amino acids long.

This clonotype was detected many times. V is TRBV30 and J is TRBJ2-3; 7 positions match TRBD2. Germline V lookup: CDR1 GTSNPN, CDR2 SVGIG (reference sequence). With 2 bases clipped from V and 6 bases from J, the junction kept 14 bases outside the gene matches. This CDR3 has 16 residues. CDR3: CAWSQLVGGRGDTQYF. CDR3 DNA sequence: TGTGCCTGGAGTCAGCTGGTGGGCGGGAGAGGGGATACGCAGTATTTT.

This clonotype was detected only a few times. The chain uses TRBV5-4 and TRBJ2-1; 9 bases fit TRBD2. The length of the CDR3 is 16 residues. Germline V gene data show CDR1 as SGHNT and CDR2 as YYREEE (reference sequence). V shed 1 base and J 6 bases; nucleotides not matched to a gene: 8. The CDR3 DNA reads TGTGCCAGCAGCTTGCAAGAGACTAGCGGAGCCAATGAGCAGTTCTTC. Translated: CASSLQETSGANEQFF.

CDR3 coding DNA: TGTGCCAGCAATGACAGGGGTACGGTTGATCAGCCCCAGCATTTT. Amino acids: CASNDRGTVDQPQHF. The chain links TRBV6-6 to TRBJ1-5, with 8 bases lining up with TRBD1. V trimming: 7 bases; J trimming: 5 bases; junction bases outside the gene matches: 10. This CDR3 is built from 15 residues. The germline gives CDR1 MNHNY, CDR2 SVGAGI (reference sequence).

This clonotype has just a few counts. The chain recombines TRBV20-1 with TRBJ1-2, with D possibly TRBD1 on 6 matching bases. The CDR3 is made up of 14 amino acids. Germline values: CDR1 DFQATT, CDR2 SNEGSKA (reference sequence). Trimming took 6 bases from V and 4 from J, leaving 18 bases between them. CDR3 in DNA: TGCAGTGCCAAACCCCAGGGGAAGGTCTATGGCTACACCTTC. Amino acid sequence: CSAKPQGKVYGYTF.

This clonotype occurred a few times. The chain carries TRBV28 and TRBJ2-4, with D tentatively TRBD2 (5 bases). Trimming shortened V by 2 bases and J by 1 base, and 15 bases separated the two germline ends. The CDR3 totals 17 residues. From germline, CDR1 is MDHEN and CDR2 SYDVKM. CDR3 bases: TGTGCCAGCAGTTTACTAGGGTTCGGGGTCGCCAAAAACATTCAGTACTTC. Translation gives CASSLLGFGVAKNIQYF.

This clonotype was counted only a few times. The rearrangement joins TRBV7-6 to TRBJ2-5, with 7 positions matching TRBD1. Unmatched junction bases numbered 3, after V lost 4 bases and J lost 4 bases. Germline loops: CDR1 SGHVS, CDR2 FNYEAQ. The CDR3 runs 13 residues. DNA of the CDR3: TGTGCCAGCAGCTCGACAGGGCTAGAGACCCAGTACTTC. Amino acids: CASSSTGLETQYF. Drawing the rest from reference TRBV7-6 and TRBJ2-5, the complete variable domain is GAGVSQSPRYKVTKRGQDVALRCDPISGHVSLYWYRQALGQGPEFLTYFNYEAQQDKSGLPNDRFSAERPEGSISTLTIQRTEQRDSAMYRCASSSTGLETQYFGPGTRLLVL.

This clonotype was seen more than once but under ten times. CDR3 sequence reads: CASSLGELAGTGTQYF. The CDR3 DNA reads as TGTGCCAGCAGCCTAGGAGAACTAGCGGGAACCGGTACGCAGTATTTT. V and J are TRBV7-3 and TRBJ2-3; 10 bases are a match to TRBD2. CDR1 and CDR2 from the germline V gene are SGHTA and FQGTGA. V was clipped by 5 bases and J by 8 bases; unmatched bases: 13. This CDR3 is built from 16 residues.

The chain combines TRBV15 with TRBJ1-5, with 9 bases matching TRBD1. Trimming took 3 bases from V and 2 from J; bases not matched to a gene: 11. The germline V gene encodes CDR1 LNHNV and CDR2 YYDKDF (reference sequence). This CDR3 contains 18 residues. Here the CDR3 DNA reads TGTGCCACCAGCAGTAGGGAGGGACAGGGAGTGCGCAATCAGCCCCAGCATTTT. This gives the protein CATSSREGQGVRNQPQHF.

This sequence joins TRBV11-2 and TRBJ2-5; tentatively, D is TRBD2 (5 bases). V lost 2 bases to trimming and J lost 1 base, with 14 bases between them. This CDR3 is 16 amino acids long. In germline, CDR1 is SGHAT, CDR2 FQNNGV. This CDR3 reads CASSLTRSAAQETQYF. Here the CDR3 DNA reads TGTGCCAGCAGCTTAACGAGGTCAGCGGCCCAAGAGACCCAGTACTTC.

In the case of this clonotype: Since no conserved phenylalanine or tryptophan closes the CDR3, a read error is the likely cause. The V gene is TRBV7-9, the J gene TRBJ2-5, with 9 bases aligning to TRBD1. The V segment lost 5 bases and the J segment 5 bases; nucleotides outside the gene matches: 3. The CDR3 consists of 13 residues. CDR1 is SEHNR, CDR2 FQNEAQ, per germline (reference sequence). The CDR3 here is CASSPGTGETQYV. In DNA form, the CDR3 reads TGTGCCAGCAGCCCAGGGACAGGGGAGACCCAGTACGTC.

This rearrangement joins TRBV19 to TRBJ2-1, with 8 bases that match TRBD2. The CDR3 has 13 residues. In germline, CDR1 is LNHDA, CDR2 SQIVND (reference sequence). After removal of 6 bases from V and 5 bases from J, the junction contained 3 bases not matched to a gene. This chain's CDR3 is CASRRRGDNEQFF. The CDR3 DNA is TGTGCCAGTAGACGGCGGGGGGACAATGAGCAGTTCTTC.